The source of this T cell receptor beta chain is a study of beta chain features in type 1 diabetes. Findings and caveats of the study: PCR may have favored shorter templates equally in patients and controls. Fewer insertions but more deletions were seen at VDJ junctions in type 1 diabetes patients. Shortening that was moderate but significant affected the TCRB CDR3s of Type 1 diabetes patients in all four CD4+ subsets.

Every isolated RNA sample was fully reverse transcribed, so sequencing captured expressed TCRB transcripts. It was found that naive, central memory and regulatory T cell samples averaged about 3.4 million reads. Here immunoSEQ multiplex PCR was the method, and the copy in TCRdb shows in-frame clones only, minus some. The sample contains hundreds of thousands of clones, over 10% of which appear only once. The CDR3 contains 17 residues. J lost 2 bases, V lost 0 bases, and 6 bases had no gene match. Germline CDR1 is LNHNV and CDR2 is YYDKDF (reference sequence). Points on this clone: The antigen is undetermined.

The V call is TRBV15, the J call TRBJ2-7, with 11 bases matching TRBD2. Sample: naive CD4+ T cells from blood. This TCR was sampled from a woman younger than 35 with type 1 diabetes. The CDR3, as DNA: TGTGCCACCAGCAGAGAGGCCCTAGCGGGAGGAACCTACGAGCAGTACTTC. As protein: CATSREALAGGTYEQYF.